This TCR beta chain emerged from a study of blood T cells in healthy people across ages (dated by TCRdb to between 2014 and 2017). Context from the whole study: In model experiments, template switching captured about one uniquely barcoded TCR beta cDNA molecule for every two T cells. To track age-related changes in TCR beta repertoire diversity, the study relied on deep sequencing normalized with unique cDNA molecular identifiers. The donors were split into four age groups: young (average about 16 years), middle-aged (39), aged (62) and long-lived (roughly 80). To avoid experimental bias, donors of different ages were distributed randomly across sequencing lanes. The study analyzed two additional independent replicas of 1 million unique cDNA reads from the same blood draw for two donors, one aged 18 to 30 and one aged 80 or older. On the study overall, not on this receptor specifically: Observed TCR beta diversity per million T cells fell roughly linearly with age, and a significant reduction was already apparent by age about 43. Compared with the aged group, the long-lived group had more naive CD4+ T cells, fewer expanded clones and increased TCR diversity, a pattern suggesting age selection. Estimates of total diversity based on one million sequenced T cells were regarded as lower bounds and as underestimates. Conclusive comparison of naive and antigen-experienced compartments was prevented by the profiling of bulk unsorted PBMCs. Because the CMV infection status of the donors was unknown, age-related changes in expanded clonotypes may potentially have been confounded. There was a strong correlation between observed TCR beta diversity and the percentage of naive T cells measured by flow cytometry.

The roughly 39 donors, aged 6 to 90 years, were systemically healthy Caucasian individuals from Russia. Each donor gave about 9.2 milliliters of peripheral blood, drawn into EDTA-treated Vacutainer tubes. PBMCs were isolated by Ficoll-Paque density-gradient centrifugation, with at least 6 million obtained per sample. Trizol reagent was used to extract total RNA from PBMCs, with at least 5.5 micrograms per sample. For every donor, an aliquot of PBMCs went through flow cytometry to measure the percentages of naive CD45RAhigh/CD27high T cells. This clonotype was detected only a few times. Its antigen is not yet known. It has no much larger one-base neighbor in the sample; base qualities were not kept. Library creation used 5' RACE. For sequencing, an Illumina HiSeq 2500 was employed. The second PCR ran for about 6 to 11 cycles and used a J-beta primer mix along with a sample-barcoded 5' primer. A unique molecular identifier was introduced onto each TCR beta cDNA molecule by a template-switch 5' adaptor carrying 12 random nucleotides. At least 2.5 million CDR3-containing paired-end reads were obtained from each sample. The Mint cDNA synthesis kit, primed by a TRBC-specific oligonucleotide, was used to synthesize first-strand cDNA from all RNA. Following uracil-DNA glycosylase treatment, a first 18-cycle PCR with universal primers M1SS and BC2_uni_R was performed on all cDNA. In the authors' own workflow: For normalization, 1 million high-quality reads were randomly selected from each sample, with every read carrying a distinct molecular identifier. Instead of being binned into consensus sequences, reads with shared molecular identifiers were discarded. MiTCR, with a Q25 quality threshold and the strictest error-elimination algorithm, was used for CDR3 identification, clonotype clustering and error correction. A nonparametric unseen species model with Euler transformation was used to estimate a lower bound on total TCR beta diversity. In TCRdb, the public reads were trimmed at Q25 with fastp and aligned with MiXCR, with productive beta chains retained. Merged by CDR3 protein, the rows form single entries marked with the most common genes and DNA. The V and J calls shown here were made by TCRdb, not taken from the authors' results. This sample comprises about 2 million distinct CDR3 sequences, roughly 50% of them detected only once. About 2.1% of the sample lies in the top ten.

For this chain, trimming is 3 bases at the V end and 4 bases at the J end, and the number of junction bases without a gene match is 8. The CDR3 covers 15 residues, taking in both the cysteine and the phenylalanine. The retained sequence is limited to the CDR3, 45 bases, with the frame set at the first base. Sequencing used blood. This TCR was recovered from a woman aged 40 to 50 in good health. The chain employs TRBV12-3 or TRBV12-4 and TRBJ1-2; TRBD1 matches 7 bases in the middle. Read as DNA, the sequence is TGTGCCAGCAGTTTGGTGGCAGGGGGGACCTATGGCTACACCTTC. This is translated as CASSLVAGGTYGYTF.